The 23 T cell receptor beta chains given below trace back to one sample, sequenced in a study of shared clonotypes between healthy human individuals. Sequencing was performed with immunoSEQ multiplex PCR; in TCRdb, only in-frame clones are kept and a portion is missing. The sample lists 2 million to 2.5 million clones, roughly 92% seen once, with around 0.38% in the top ten. Sequenced input: naive CD4+ T cells from PBMCs. The subset is: CD45RA+ positively selected. All receptors derive from a man between 18 and 35 years old in good health. Some clones in this sample may be carry-over from other donors' samples.

The genes are TRBV28 and TRBJ1-1; D possibly corresponds to TRBD1 (5 bases). V lost 3 bases and J 8 bases, leaving 10 bases between the germline ends. The germline V gene encodes CDR1 MDHEN and CDR2 SYDVKM. The CDR3 is 12 residues long. Here the CDR3 reads CASSLARAEAFF. DNA of the CDR3: TGTGCCAGCAGTTTGGCCAGGGCCGAAGCTTTCTTT.

The rearrangement links TRBV25-1 to TRBJ2-3; 8 bases map to TRBD2. Unmatched junction bases numbered 7, after V lost 5 bases and J lost 6 bases. Germline CDR1 reads MGHDK; CDR2 reads SYGVNS. The CDR3 totals 14 residues. CDR3 residues: CASSSGSVHDTQYF. The CDR3 DNA reads as TGTGCCAGCAGTAGCGGGAGTGTTCACGATACGCAGTATTTT. Filled out from reference TRBV25-1 and TRBJ2-3, the complete variable domain reads EADIYQTPRYLVIGTGKKITLECSQTMGHDKMYWYQQDPGMELHLIHYSYGVNSTEKGDLSSESTVSRIRTEHFPLTLESARPSHTSQYLCASSSGSVHDTQYFGPGTRLTVL.

The CDR3 loop is CASSISRNTGELFF. CDR3 bases: TGTGCCAGCAGTATCTCGAGGAACACCGGGGAGCTGTTTTTT. The rearrangement links TRBV6-4 to TRBJ2-2; the D is unclear. The V end was cut by 5 bases, the J end by 1 base, with 8 bases between. The germline CDR1 and CDR2 sequences are MRHNA and SNTAGT. The CDR3 length is 14 residues.

V is TRBV10-3 and J is TRBJ2-5, with D perhaps matching TRBD1 or TRBD2 (5 bases each). CDR1 and CDR2 from the germline V gene are ENHRY and SYGVKD. This CDR3 region has 15 residues. The ends were cut back, 3 bases at V and 4 bases at J, with 15 bases in the middle. The DNA of the CDR3 is TGTGCCATCAGTGATGGGGGACCCAAGGTAGAGACCCAGTACTTC. It translates to CAISDGGPKVETQYF.

With regard to this clone: The same CDR3 arises from other DNA sequences in this sample as well. J is TRBJ1-4 and V is TRBV27; D unclear. Trimming shortened V by 5 bases and J by 4 bases, and 11 bases separated the two germline ends. The V gene's germline CDR1 is MNHEY and CDR2 SMNVEV (reference sequence). The CDR3 is 14 amino acids. The CDR3 loop reads CASSRGRFNEKLFF. In DNA, the CDR3 is TGTGCCAGCAGTCGAGGACGGTTTAATGAAAAACTGTTTTTT.

The CDR3 region has the DNA TGTGCCAGCAGCCTCCGACAGCCCCGCTCCACAGATACGCAGTATTTT. It yields the protein CASSLRQPRSTDTQYF. The chain carries TRBV2 and TRBJ2-3; D possibly corresponds to TRBD1 (5 bases). Germline loops: CDR1 SNHLY, CDR2 FYNNEI. V lost 6 bases to trimming and J lost 2 bases, with 18 bases between them. This CDR3 is built from 16 residues.

The V call is TRBV7-9, the J call TRBJ2-7; no firm D call. The CDR3 has 14 residues. Per the germline V gene, CDR1 is SEHNR and CDR2 is FQNEAQ (reference sequence). V dropped 5 bases and J dropped 2 bases, with 13 bases sitting between them. CDR3 coding DNA: TGTGCCAGCAGCATGGCCGGCCTTCCCTACGAGCAGTACTTC. It is translated as CASSMAGLPYEQYF.

Here the CDR3 reads CASSSAGGVRDEQFF. As DNA, the CDR3 is TGTGCCAGCAGCTCTGCGGGAGGGGTACGTGATGAGCAGTTCTTC. This chain links TRBV7-9 with TRBJ2-1; 9 bases line up with TRBD2. The CDR3 is made up of 15 amino acids. Trimming removed 4 bases from V and 8 bases from J; junction bases left unmatched: 9. The germline gives CDR1 SEHNR, CDR2 FQNEAQ (reference sequence).

This clone was seen only once. The sample contains more than one DNA sequence encoding this CDR3. J is TRBJ2-5 and V is TRBV7-2; 14 nucleotides agree with TRBD2. The CDR3 spans 16 residues. Trimming took 1 base from V and 5 from J; bases not matched to a gene: 3. Germline V gene lookup returns CDR1 SGHTA and CDR2 FQGNSA. The chain's CDR3 is CASSLGGLAGEETQYF. The CDR3 nucleotides read TGTGCCAGCAGCTTAGGGGGACTAGCGGGAGAGGAGACCCAGTACTTC.

V usage is TRBV7-2 and J usage is TRBJ1-2; TRBD1 might be the D (5 bases). The CDR3 spans 13 residues. From germline, CDR1 is SGHTA and CDR2 FQGNSA. The V and J ends lost 1 base and 8 bases respectively, with 11 bases between them. DNA for the CDR3: TGTGCCAGCAGCTTAGAAGGGGTGAGGGGCTACACCTTC. Protein product: CASSLEGVRGYTF.

The chain employs TRBV10-1 and TRBJ2-3, with a tentative D call TRBD2 (6 bases). The V end was cut by 2 bases, the J end by 3 bases, with 12 bases between. From germline, CDR1 is WNHNN and CDR2 SYGVQD (reference sequence). The CDR3 runs 15 residues. The chain's CDR3 is CASSEGTVGTDTQYF. The CDR3 region has the DNA TGCGCCAGCAGTGAGGGGACTGTGGGGACAGATACGCAGTATTTT.

The chain is built from TRBV7-9 and TRBJ2-1; 8 bases map to TRBD2. The ends lost 5 bases at V and 9 bases at J; junction bases unmatched: 15. Germline V CDR1 and CDR2: SEHNR, FQNEAQ (reference sequence). The CDR3 runs to 16 residues. CDR3 region: CASSPRTSRSEGEQFF. CDR3 in DNA: TGTGCCAGCAGCCCAAGGACTAGCCGGAGTGAAGGTGAGCAGTTCTTC.

V is TRBV25-1 and J is TRBJ2-1; 10 bases match TRBD2. The junction had 4 bases not matched to a gene; V was cut back by 2 bases and J by 6 bases. Germline CDR1 is MGHDK and CDR2 is SYGVNS. This CDR3 is 15 amino acids long. The CDR3 DNA reads TGTGCCAGCAGTGAACTAGCGGGAGATCTCAATGAGCAGTTCTTC. Translating gives CASSELAGDLNEQFF. Supplemented by reference TRBV25-1 and TRBJ2-1, the full variable domain reads EADIYQTPRYLVIGTGKKITLECSQTMGHDKMYWYQQDPGMELHLIHYSYGVNSTEKGDLSSESTVSRIRTEHFPLTLESARPSHTSQYLCASSELAGDLNEQFFGPGTRLTVL.

This chain joins TRBV19 and TRBJ2-2; tentatively, D is TRBD1 (6 bases). V gave up 6 bases and J gave up 7 bases, with 15 bases separating them. The CDR3 contains 14 residues. Germline V CDR1 and CDR2: LNHDA, SQIVND (reference sequence). The CDR3 region is CASRVNRVGGELFF. The CDR3 bases are TGTGCCAGTAGGGTAAACAGGGTTGGCGGGGAGCTGTTTTTT.

The chain employs TRBV18 and TRBJ1-1, with D perhaps TRBD1 (5 bases). Germline V gene lookup returns CDR1 KGHSH and CDR2 LQKENI. The CDR3 sequence is 15 residues long. V was clipped by 3 bases and J by 4 bases, with 15 bases between them. The CDR3, as DNA: TGTGCCAGCTCACCCACTTTCGCTGGGGGCACTGAAGCTTTCTTT. Its protein product is CASSPTFAGGTEAFF.

This sequence joins TRBV7-9 and TRBJ2-2; D possibly uses TRBD1 or TRBD2 (5 bases each). Trimming cost V 1 base and J 7 bases, with 22 bases left between them. The CDR3 has 18 amino acids. In germline, CDR1 is SEHNR, CDR2 FQNEAQ (reference sequence). This chain's CDR3 is CASSLGRWDLLVGGELFF. DNA of the CDR3: TGTGCCAGCAGCTTAGGTCGGTGGGACCTACTTGTGGGCGGGGAGCTGTTTTTT.

The gene calls are TRBV7-2 and TRBJ1-2; D gene unclear. Germline V gene sequence: CDR1 SGHTA, CDR2 FQGNSA. Trimming left V 2 bases short and J 3 bases short, with 10 bases between. The CDR3 consists of 14 residues. CDR3 loop: CASSLSGSHYGYTF. CDR3 coding DNA: TGTGCCAGCAGCTTATCCGGAAGCCACTATGGCTACACCTTC.

The chain employs TRBV5-1 and TRBJ2-1; D ambiguous. The CDR3 runs to 14 residues. CDR1 and CDR2 (germline): SGHRS, YFSETQ. Deletions cut 0 bases from V and 6 bases from J, with 10 bases between. CDR3 DNA: TGCGCCAGCAGCTTGGCAAGTCCAAGCAATGAGCAGTTCTTC. Its protein is CASSLASPSNEQFF.

The rearrangement joins TRBV14 to TRBJ2-1; 12 bases match TRBD2. The CDR3 is 18 amino acids. The V and J ends lost 0 bases and 8 bases, in that order; junction bases with no gene match: 11. Germline V gene lookup returns CDR1 SGHDN and CDR2 FVKESK. The CDR3 here is CASSQEGTLAGGPHEQFF. The CDR3 nucleotides read TGTGCCAGCAGCCAAGAGGGGACCCTAGCGGGAGGGCCGCATGAGCAGTTCTTC.

J is TRBJ1-1 and V is TRBV5-1; D is undetermined. Germline lookup yields CDR1 SGHRS and CDR2 YFSETQ. This CDR3 comprises 14 residues. Trimming left V 7 bases short and J 3 bases short, with 16 bases between. The chain's CDR3 is CASSLQSGDTEAFF. The CDR3, as DNA: TGCGCCAGCTCCCTTCAGTCGGGAGACACTGAAGCTTTCTTT.

This sequence joins TRBV5-1 and TRBJ2-2, with D perhaps matching TRBD2 (5 bases). V was clipped by 2 bases and J by 4 bases, with 9 bases between them. There are 14 residues in the CDR3. Germline values: CDR1 SGHRS, CDR2 YFSETQ. The CDR3 spells CASSLGGFTGELFF. CDR3 in DNA: TGCGCCAGCAGCTTAGGCGGGTTCACCGGGGAGCTGTTTTTT.

The rearrangement uses TRBV5-1 and TRBJ2-5; D is possibly TRBD1 (6 bases). The V gene's germline CDR1 is SGHRS and CDR2 YFSETQ. V was cut by 6 bases and J by 4 bases, with 22 bases left in between. The CDR3 runs 16 residues. The CDR3 DNA is TGCGCCAGCACCCCCCAAACAGGGTCAACGGGAGAGACCCAGTACTTC. The encoded protein is CASTPQTGSTGETQYF.

J is TRBJ2-1 and V is TRBV4-3; D possibly corresponds to TRBD2 (6 bases). There are 15 residues in the CDR3. V lost 4 bases and J 5 bases, leaving 15 bases between the germline ends. CDR1 is LGHNA and CDR2 is YSLEER in the germline V gene. CDR3 bases: TGCGCCAGCAGCCGGGAAGATAGCGGAGACAATGAGCAGTTCTTC. It encodes CASSREDSGDNEQFF.